This TCR beta chain emerged from a study of cytomegalovirus exposure and HLA in healthy donors. General study findings and limits: High specificity and sensitivity for cytomegalovirus status were reported for the classifier. Analyses of presence and absence presupposed an approximately uniform sequencing depth across donors.

Remarks on this clone: What it recognizes is unknown.

Healthy people donating bone marrow made up the donors. The PCR was carried out with 60 Vbeta primers and 13 Jbeta primers. The repertoire was sequenced with immunoSEQ multiplex PCR; TCRdb's copy has only in-frame clones and lacks some. The data show about 140,000 clones, 82% seen once. Germline values: CDR1 SEHNR, CDR2 FQNEAQ (reference sequence). V trimming: 10 bases; J trimming: 0 bases; junction bases outside the gene matches: 11. CDR3 length: 15 residues. The V gene is TRBV7-9, the J gene TRBJ1-1, with TRBD1 matching 7 bases. Sequences were obtained from PBMCs. This clonotype was obtained from a male donor in good health and CMV-seronegative. CDR3 in amino acids: CANIDRAALNTEAFF. In DNA, the CDR3 is TGTGCCAACATAGACAGGGCCGCGTTGAACACTGAAGCTTTCTTT. The full variable domain, its missing parts supplied by reference TRBV7-9 and TRBJ1-1, is DTGVSQNPRHKITKRGQNVTFRCDPISEHNRLYWYRQTLGQGPEFLTYFQNEAQLEKSRLLSDRFSAERPKGSFSTLEIQRTEQGDSAMYLCANIDRAALNTEAFFGQGTRLTVV.